The 23 T cell receptor beta chains below all came from one sample that was sequenced in a study of CXCR3-negative and CXCR3-positive naive CD8 T cells. Through 5' RACE with UMI labels, the TRB cDNA libraries were prepared. TCRdb re-called the 5' RACE reads and catalogs CDR3 proteins one per entry, DNA excluded. In total, the table holds approximately 45,000 distinct CDR3 sequences. Source material: memory CD8+ T cells from blood. Receptor source: a human donor in good health. Some clones in this sample may be carry-over from other donors' samples.

The V gene is TRBV27, the J gene TRBJ2-5; the TCRdb D gene call, TRBD2, has no DNA to confirm it. This CDR3 has 11 residues. From germline, CDR1 is MNHEY and CDR2 SMNVEV (reference sequence). CDR3 loop: CASRRGIAQYF.

The rearrangement uses TRBV29-1 and TRBJ2-7; TCRdb names TRBD2, which stays unverified in the absence of DNA. CDR3 length: 12 amino acids. From germline, CDR1 is SQVTM and CDR2 ANQGSEA. The CDR3 region is CSASDSSYEQYF.

The chain recombines TRBV5-1 with TRBJ2-3; TCRdb indicates TRBD2, and absent DNA this call remains unverified. Germline V gene data show CDR1 as SGHRS and CDR2 as YFSETQ. This CDR3 contains 17 residues. CDR3 region: CASSRQLAGGGTDTQYF.

V usage is TRBV6-5 and J usage is TRBJ2-2; no DNA is available, so the TRBD1 call from TCRdb remains unchecked. Germline V CDR1 and CDR2: MNHEY, SVGAGI. This CDR3 spans 15 amino acids. This chain's CDR3 is CASRQGSTNTGELFF.

The rearrangement uses TRBV28 and TRBJ2-5; TCRdb calls TRBD1, which cannot be checked without DNA. CDR3 length: 16 residues. The germline V gene encodes CDR1 MDHEN and CDR2 SYDVKM. The CDR3 sequence: CASSFRGRRSEETQYF.

This sequence joins TRBV5-1 and TRBJ2-7. Germline V gene sequence: CDR1 SGHRS, CDR2 YFSETQ. This CDR3 region has 15 residues. The CDR3 loop is CASSLDYGVSYEQYF.

The chain links TRBV28 to TRBJ1-5; TCRdb outputs TRBD1, but without DNA this stays unchecked. Germline CDR1 is MDHEN and CDR2 is SYDVKM. The CDR3 has 14 residues. CDR3 protein: CASSRDRGLQPQHF.

This rearrangement joins TRBV9 to TRBJ2-7; TCRdb picks TRBD1, but there is no DNA to check that call. The CDR3 runs to 14 residues. Germline assignment: CDR1 SGDLS and CDR2 YYNGEE. The CDR3 loop reads CASSVGWGLEEQYF.

The chain couples TRBV3-1 to TRBJ2-3; absent DNA, TCRdb's TRBD2 call cannot be checked. CDR3 length: 17 residues. Germline assignment: CDR1 LGHDT and CDR2 YNNKEL (reference sequence). CDR3 in amino acids: CASSQDGTSQFTDTQYF.

The genes are TRBV6-2 or TRBV6-3 and TRBJ2-7; TCRdb returns TRBD1, unconfirmable since there is no DNA. The CDR3 is 14 residues long. Germline loops: CDR1 MNHEY, CDR2 SVGEGT. CDR3 residues: CASSYGDSSYEQYF.

V and J are TRBV29-1 and TRBJ2-6; TCRdb's D call, TRBD1, is unchecked because there is no DNA. CDR1 and CDR2 (germline): SQVTM, ANQGSEA. The length of the CDR3 is 16 residues. This CDR3 reads CSVEESGAGWANVLTF.

This sequence joins TRBV28 and TRBJ1-2; checking the TCRdb D call of TRBD1 is not possible without DNA. Germline V gives CDR1 MDHEN, CDR2 SYDVKM. This CDR3 contains 16 residues. The chain's CDR3 is CASSPRSGASHYGYTF.

The chain carries TRBV28 and TRBJ1-2. This CDR3 comprises 14 residues. In germline, CDR1 is MDHEN, CDR2 SYDVKM. This chain's CDR3 is CASRKRDYSYGYTF.

This chain links TRBV20-1 with TRBJ2-1; lacking DNA, the TRBD1 call made by TCRdb goes unchecked. This CDR3 contains 15 residues. Germline loops: CDR1 DFQATT, CDR2 SNEGSKA (reference sequence). CDR3 sequence reads: CSATEPGGSYNEQFF.

The chain carries TRBV20-1 and TRBJ2-7; TCRdb's assignment of TRBD1 cannot be checked, as there is no DNA. The CDR3 runs to 16 residues. Germline V gives CDR1 DFQATT, CDR2 SNEGSKA (reference sequence). CDR3 residues: CSARPGTGGDYYEQYF.

The chain employs TRBV15 and TRBJ2-7; TCRdb's D call of TRBD1 is untestable without DNA. The CDR3 contains 14 residues. Germline V gene data show CDR1 as LNHNV and CDR2 as YYDKDF (reference sequence). CDR3 region: CATSSDGTLYEQYF.

The CDR3 here is CASRLLGMNTEAFF. V is TRBV23-1 and J is TRBJ1-1. TRBV23-1 is flagged as an ORF with uncertain function. CDR3 length equals 14 residues.

The chain has TRBV7-9 and TRBJ2-7; with no DNA, the TCRdb D assignment of TRBD2 cannot be verified. The length of the CDR3 is 16 residues. Germline lookup yields CDR1 SEHNR and CDR2 FQNEAQ (reference sequence). CDR3 in amino acids: CASSLTKDSRSYEQYF.

The V call is TRBV7-8, the J call TRBJ2-1; TCRdb's D call, TRBD1, is unchecked because there is no DNA. CDR3 length: 20 residues. Germline V CDR1 and CDR2: SGHVS, FQNEAQ. This CDR3 reads CASSPWGTGGSGGWYNEQFF.

The chain is built from TRBV5-6 and TRBJ2-5; TCRdb designates TRBD1, a call that cannot be tested without DNA. The V gene's germline CDR1 is SGHDT and CDR2 YYEEEE. This CDR3 has 16 residues. The CDR3 loop reads CASSLASAGGWETQYF.

The chain employs TRBV20-1 and TRBJ1-6; the TCRdb D gene call, TRBD1, has no DNA to confirm it. Germline V gives CDR1 DFQATT, CDR2 SNEGSKA (reference sequence). The CDR3 is 16 residues long. The CDR3 sequence is CSARDALTGNNSPLHF.

This CDR3 reads CSASPPGTASDMNTEAFF. This rearrangement joins TRBV20-1 to TRBJ1-1; TCRdb selects TRBD1, and the lack of DNA leaves this call unchecked. This CDR3 has 18 residues. The germline CDR1 and CDR2 sequences are DFQATT and SNEGSKA (reference sequence).

The chain uses TRBV10-3 and TRBJ1-5; the D gene TCRdb calls, TRBD1, cannot be checked with no DNA. Germline CDR1 reads ENHRY; CDR2 reads SYGVKD. The length of the CDR3 is 16 residues. CDR3 region: CAISDQGAGGNQPQHF.